This record concerns one T cell receptor beta chain sequence. Antigen: not known. If no ophthalmopathy progression occurred within 18 months, Graves' hyperthyroidism was stable. Fresh peripheral blood, approximately 10 ml, yielded the PBMCs. The entry originates in a study of T cells in Graves' hyperthyroidism and ophthalmopathy. Whole-study findings and limits: Blood also contained most expanded thyroid clonotypes above 0.001.

TCR beta CDR3 sequences were amplified from RNA transcripts. The HTBI primer set drove a first-round RT-PCR of the TCR CDR3. Each CDR3 protein gets one entry after TCRdb re-called the multiplex PCR reads with MiXCR. This table holds around 300,000 distinct CDR3 sequences, roughly 14% found once. The clonotype was recovered from a woman between 25 and 40 years old with Graves' hyperthyroidism. The sample was blood.

The CDR3 nucleotides read TGTGCCACCAGCACTCCGGACAGGTCGGGGCAAGAGACCCAGTACTTC. Encoded protein: CATSTPDRSGQETQYF. The chain recombines TRBV15 with TRBJ2-5; TRBD1 agrees at 7 bases. This CDR3 has 16 residues. With 4 bases clipped from V and 2 bases from J, the junction kept 10 bases outside the gene matches. Germline CDR1 reads LNHNV; CDR2 reads YYDKDF (reference sequence).